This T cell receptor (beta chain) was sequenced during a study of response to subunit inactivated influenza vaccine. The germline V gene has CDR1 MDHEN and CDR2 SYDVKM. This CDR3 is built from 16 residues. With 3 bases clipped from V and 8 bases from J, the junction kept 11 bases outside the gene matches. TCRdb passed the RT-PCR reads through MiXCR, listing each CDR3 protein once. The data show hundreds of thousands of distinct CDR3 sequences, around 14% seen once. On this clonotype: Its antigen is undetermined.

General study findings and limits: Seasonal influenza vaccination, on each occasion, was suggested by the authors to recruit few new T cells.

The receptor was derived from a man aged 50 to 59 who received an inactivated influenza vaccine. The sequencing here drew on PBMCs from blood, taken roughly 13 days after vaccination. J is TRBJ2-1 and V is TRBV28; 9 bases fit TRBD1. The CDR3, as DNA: TGTGCCAGCAGTTTCTGGACCGGGACAGGGATCTATGAGCAGTTCTTC. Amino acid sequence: CASSFWTGTGIYEQFF.